This T cell receptor (beta chain) appears in the sequencing data of a study of blood T cell repertoires in COVID-19. Looking at the study overall: Donors in the United States, Italy and Spain gave samples during acute or convalescent COVID-19. T cells, B-cell-depleted T cells, or PBMCs provided the cDNA or gDNA that served as material.

Per the original data handling: Amplification of reference gene primers was used by the study to estimate nucleated cell counts. Some clones are missing from TCRdb's copy, which holds only in-frame ones; the method was immunoSEQ multiplex PCR. The V and J calls and the clone size are those of that table, but D and trimming were determined from the DNA. The table lists approximately 170,000 clones, roughly nine tenths of them singletons, with around 1.9% in the top ten. CDR1 SGHAT and CDR2 FQNNGV come from the germline V gene. The V segment lost 6 bases and the J segment 10 bases; nucleotides outside the gene matches: 14. This CDR3 has 15 amino acids.

What was sequenced was peripheral blood. The V gene is TRBV11-2, the J gene TRBJ1-5, with TRBD1 identical over 8 bases. The origin of this receptor is a man between 18 and 35 years old who had recovered from COVID-19. CDR3 in DNA: TGTGCCAGCAGTCAAACCGGGACAGGCCGTTTACCCCAGCATTTT. This gives the protein CASSQTGTGRLPQHF.